These 3 T cell receptor beta chains came from one sample sequenced in a study of T-cell reconstitution after alpha-beta-depleted transplantation in children. Preparation of the TCRbeta library involved a method that used unique molecular identifiers. TCRdb ran MiXCR on the PCR reads and lists one entry per CDR3 protein. Among around 440,000 distinct CDR3 sequences, over 9.5% were seen once, and the ten largest hold roughly 2%. The sample was PBMCs, taken before TCRalphabeta/CD19-depleted stem cell transplant. The receptor source for this set is a child younger than 10 with inherited bone marrow failure, due to receive a stem cell transplant.

This clonotype was counted many times. The chain links TRBV4-2 to TRBJ2-2, with D maybe TRBD2 (6 bases). This CDR3 is built from 19 residues. V shed 0 bases and J shed 1 base, with 18 bases lying between them. From germline, CDR1 is LGHNA and CDR2 YNFKEQ. In nucleotides, the CDR3 is TGTGCCAGCAGCCAAGATAAACTAGCCCTTACCTTGAACACCGGGGAGCTGTTTTTT. Translating it yields CASSQDKLALTLNTGELFF.

This clonotype was observed at least ten times. The chain recombines TRBV7-2 with TRBJ2-3; tentatively, D is TRBD2 (5 bases). V was clipped by 1 base and J by 6 bases, with 11 bases between them. The CDR3 has 14 amino acids. Germline CDR1 and CDR2: SGHTA and FQGNSA. DNA of the CDR3: TGTGCCAGCAGCTTAGGGCGGGCAAGGGATACGCAGTATTTT. It specifies CASSLGRARDTQYF.

At least ten counts were recorded for this clonotype. V and J are TRBV9 and TRBJ1-2; D may be TRBD1 (6 bases). V gave up 4 bases and J gave up 2 bases, with 9 bases separating them. This CDR3 contains 13 residues. Per germline, CDR1 SGDLS and CDR2 YYNGEE. The CDR3: CASSWDTNYGYTF. CDR3 coding DNA: TGTGCCAGCAGCTGGGACACAAACTATGGCTACACCTTC.